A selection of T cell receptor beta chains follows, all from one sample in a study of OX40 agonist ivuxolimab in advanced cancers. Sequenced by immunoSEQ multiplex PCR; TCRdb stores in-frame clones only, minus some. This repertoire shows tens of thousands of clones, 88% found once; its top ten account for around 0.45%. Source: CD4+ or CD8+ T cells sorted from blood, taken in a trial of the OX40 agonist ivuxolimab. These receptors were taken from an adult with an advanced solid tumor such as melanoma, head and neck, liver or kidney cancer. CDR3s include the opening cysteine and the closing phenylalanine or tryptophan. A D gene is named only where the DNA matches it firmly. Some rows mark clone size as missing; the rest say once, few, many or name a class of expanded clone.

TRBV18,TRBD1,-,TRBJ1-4,CASSPPGQGLPNGEKLFF,TGTGCCAGCTCGCCCCCGGGACAGGGTTTGCCTAATGGCGAAAAACTGTTTTTT
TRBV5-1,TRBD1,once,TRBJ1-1,CASTEGGTGLEAFF,TGCGCCAGCACAGAAGGCGGGACAGGCCTTGAAGCTTTCTTT
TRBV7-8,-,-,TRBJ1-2,CASSPARTSYGYTF,TGTGCCAGCAGCCCCGCTCGTACGAGCTATGGCTACACCTTC
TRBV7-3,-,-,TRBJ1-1,CASSLGPTNTEAFF,TGTGCCAGCAGCTTAGGGCCGACGAACACTGAAGCTTTCTTT
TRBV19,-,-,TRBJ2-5,CASSIDLRKTQYF,TGTGCCAGTAGTATAGATCTTAGGAAGACCCAGTACTTC
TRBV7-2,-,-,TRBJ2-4,CASSLGREQYF,TGTGCCAGCAGCCTGGGAAGGGAGCAGTACTTC
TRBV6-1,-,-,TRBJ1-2,CASSAAAAEYGYTF,TGTGCCAGCAGTGCGGCGGCGGCGGAGTATGGCTACACCTTC
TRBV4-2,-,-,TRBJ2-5,CASSPGHSGETQYF,TGTGCCAGCAGCCCGGGACATTCGGGAGAGACCCAGTACTTC
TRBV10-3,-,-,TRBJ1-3,CASQWAGNTIYF,TGTGCCTCCCAATGGGCTGGAAACACCATATATTTT
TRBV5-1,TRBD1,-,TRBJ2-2,CASSLAGTAYVRTGELFF,TGCGCCAGCAGCTTGGCCGGGACAGCATACGTTCGGACCGGGGAGCTGTTTTTT
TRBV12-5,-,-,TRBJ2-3,CASGSIVDTQYF,TGTGCTAGTGGTTCGATAGTAGATACGCAGTATTTT
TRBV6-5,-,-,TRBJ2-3,CASSYLGDTQYF,TGTGCCAGCAGTTACCTAGGGGATACGCAGTATTTT
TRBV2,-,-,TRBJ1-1,CASSPFGSLNTEAFF,TGTGCCAGCTCTCCGTTTGGGAGCTTGAACACTGAAGCTTTCTTT
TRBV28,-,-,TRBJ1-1,CASSHADSMNTEAFF,TGTGCCAGCAGTCATGCAGACTCTATGAACACTGAAGCTTTCTTT
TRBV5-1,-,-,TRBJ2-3,CASSRTGTPSTDTQYF,TGCGCCAGCAGCCGGACCGGAACCCCTAGCACAGATACGCAGTATTTT
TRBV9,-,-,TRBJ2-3,CASSPSAGYTDTQYF,TGTGCCAGCAGTCCTAGCGCCGGTTATACAGATACGCAGTATTTT
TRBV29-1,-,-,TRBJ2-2,CSVRTQDTGELFF,TGCAGCGTGCGGACCCAAGACACCGGGGAGCTGTTTTTT
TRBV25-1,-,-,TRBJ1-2,CASGEGFYGYTF,TGTGCCAGCGGGGAGGGTTTCTATGGCTACACCTTC
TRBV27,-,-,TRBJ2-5,CATATGARGETQYF,TGTGCCACGGCCACCGGAGCCCGTGGGGAGACCCAGTACTTC
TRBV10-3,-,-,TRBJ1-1,CAISESIADPTEAFF,TGTGCCATCAGTGAGTCGATTGCGGACCCCACTGAAGCTTTCTTT
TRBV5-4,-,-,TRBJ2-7,CASSPSGDLYEQYF,TGTGCCAGCAGCCCCTCCGGGGACCTCTACGAGCAGTACTTC
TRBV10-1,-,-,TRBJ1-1,CASSETPQGNTEAFF,TGCGCCAGCAGTGAGACGCCTCAGGGGAACACTGAAGCTTTCTTT
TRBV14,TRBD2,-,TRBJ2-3,CASSQKSGGGTDTQYF,TGTGCCAGCAGCCAAAAAAGTGGGGGGGGCACAGATACGCAGTATTTT
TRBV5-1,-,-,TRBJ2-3,CASRVALQADTQYF,TGCGCCAGCAGGGTGGCTCTACAAGCCGATACGCAGTATTTT
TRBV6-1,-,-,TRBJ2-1,CASKRTTGVEQFF,TGTGCCAGCAAGCGGACGACCGGGGTTGAGCAGTTCTTC
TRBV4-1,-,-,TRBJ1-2,CASSLRGEHGYTF,TGCGCCAGCAGCCTAAGGGGAGAGCATGGCTACACCTTC
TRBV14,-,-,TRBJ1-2,CASSQELANYGYTF,TGTGCCAGCAGCCAGGAGTTAGCTAACTATGGCTACACCTTC
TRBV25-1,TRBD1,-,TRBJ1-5,CASSDDRASQPQHF,TGTGCCAGCAGCGACGACAGGGCAAGTCAGCCCCAGCATTTT
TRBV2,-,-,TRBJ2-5,CASSVDRSDETQYF,TGTGCCAGCAGTGTCGACAGATCTGACGAGACCCAGTACTTC
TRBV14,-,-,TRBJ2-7,CASRRQQRTYEQYF,TGTGCCAGCAGGAGACAGCAACGGACTTACGAGCAGTACTTC
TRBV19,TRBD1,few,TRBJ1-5,CASSPGGGQPQHF,TGTGCCAGTAGTCCAGGGGGCGGGCAGCCCCAGCATTTT
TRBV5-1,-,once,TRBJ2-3,CASSVSGGGTDTQYF,TGCGCCAGCAGCGTCAGCGGTGGGGGCACAGATACGCAGTATTTT
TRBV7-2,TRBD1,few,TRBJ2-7,CASSLWGDRVEQYF,TGTGCCAGCAGCTTATGGGGTGACAGGGTCGAGCAGTACTTC
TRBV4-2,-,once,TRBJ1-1,CASSQVISRANTEAFF,TGTGCCAGCAGCCAAGTAATCAGCAGGGCGAACACTGAAGCTTTCTTT
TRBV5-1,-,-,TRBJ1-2,CASSLGPGGYGGYTF,TGCGCCAGCAGCTTGGGTCCTGGGGGGTATGGTGGCTACACCTTC
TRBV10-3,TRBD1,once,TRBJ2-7,CAISEMAGGSYEQYF,TGTGCCATCAGTGAGATGGCAGGGGGTTCCTACGAGCAGTACTTC
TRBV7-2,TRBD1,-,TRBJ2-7,CASSPGTGGRPTLF,TGTGCCAGCAGCCCCGGGACAGGGGGCCGACCCACCCTCTTC
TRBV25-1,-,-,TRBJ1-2,CASGPDRNYGYTF,TGTGCCAGCGGCCCGGACAGAAACTATGGCTACACCTTC
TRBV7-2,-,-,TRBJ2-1,CASSLVRLGGGSYNEQFF,TGTGCCAGCAGCTTAGTTAGGTTGGGTGGGGGGTCATACAATGAGCAGTTCTTC
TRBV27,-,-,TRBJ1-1,CASSSPRAGANTEAFF,TGTGCCAGCAGTTCCCCCCGAGCAGGGGCCAACACTGAAGCTTTCTTT
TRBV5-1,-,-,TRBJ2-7,CASSLSQGSYEQYF,TGCGCCAGCAGCTTGAGCCAGGGCTCCTACGAGCAGTACTTC
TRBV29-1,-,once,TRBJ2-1,CSVKAEGYNEQFF,TGCAGCGTCAAGGCCGAAGGGTACAATGAGCAGTTCTTC
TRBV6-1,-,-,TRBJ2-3,CASHRDTDTQYF,TGTGCCAGTCACAGGGACACAGATACGCAGTATTTT
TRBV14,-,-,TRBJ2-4,CASSQDQRNIQYF,TGTGCCAGCAGCCAAGATCAGAGGAACATTCAGTACTTC